This T cell receptor beta chain came from a study of T-cell memory formation after mild COVID-19. Study as a whole: Among the donors, TCR clusters were largely specific to each donor.

Trimming took 7 bases from V and 5 from J; bases not matched to a gene: 3. Germline V lookup: CDR1 SNHLY, CDR2 FYNNEI. The CDR3 loop spans 13 amino acids. There are a few counts of this clonotype. Antigen unknown. TCRdb called the 5' RACE reads again in MiXCR, with one record for every CDR3 protein. The data hold fewer than 350,000 distinct CDR3 sequences, with more than 15% observed a single time. Study-level points and caveats: Clonal second-wave expansions that peaked on day 37 had unconfirmed SARS-CoV-2 specificity. Day 15 to 85 contractors were CD4/CD8 balanced; later expanders leaned CD4+.

This TCR derives from a man aged 18-30 years who had mild COVID-19 (a few samples of this study predate the infection). Cell type and time point are not known. This sequence joins TRBV2 and TRBJ2-3, with 10 positions matching TRBD2. Sequences were obtained from PBMCs or a T cell subset sorted from them (not recorded which). The CDR3 DNA follows: TGTGCCAGCACTAGCGGGGGCGTAGATACGCAGTATTTT. Translating it yields CASTSGGVDTQYF. The variable domain in full, completed from reference TRBV2 and TRBJ2-3, reads EPEVTQTPSHQVTQMGQEVILRCVPISNHLYFYWYRQILGQKVEFLVSFYNNEISEKSEIFDDQFSVERPDGSNFTLKIRSTKLEDSAMYFCASTSGGVDTQYFGPGTRLTVL.